This record concerns one T cell receptor (beta chain) sequence. This entry is derived from a study of technical replicates of blood from a few donors. Some clones are missing from TCRdb's copy, which holds only in-frame ones; the method was immunoSEQ multiplex PCR. The data contain 85,000 to 100,000 clones, about 95% of them singletons. The V gene's germline CDR1 is MNHEY and CDR2 SMNVEV (reference sequence). This CDR3 contains 14 residues. With V trimmed by 5 bases and J by 7 bases, 3 bases remained unmatched. Sequences were obtained from T cells isolated from PBMCs. This clonotype originated in a human donor in good health. This rearrangement joins TRBV27 to TRBJ1-6, with 9 bases matching TRBD1. Here the CDR3 reads CASSLGTGNSPLHF. CDR3 nucleotide sequence: TGTGCCAGCAGTCTCGGGACAGGGAATTCACCCCTCCACTTT.